This T cell receptor beta chain was profiled in a study of blood T cell repertoires in COVID-19 (dated by TCRdb to about 2020). At the level of the whole study: Collaborator samples came from the United States, Italy and Spain and covered acute and convalescent phases of COVID-19. Subjects who had been exposed to COVID-19, were actively infected with it, or had recovered from it provided the deeply sampled blood TCRbeta repertoires that made up the dataset. The material from the prospective study consisted of cDNA or gDNA derived from T cells, B-cell-depleted T cells, or PBMCs. The samples were drawn from the first 160 participants of the ongoing ImmuneRACE study and from 1,254 subjects provided by 6 global collaborators. Where HLA class I and class II types were available, the types were taken from metadata supplied by the sample provider, not from assay-based typing. The repertoires were released in a freely available public database intended as a resource for research on the immune response to SARS-CoV-2. Sample metadata almost always included a de-identified subject ID, COVID-19 status, age in years and sex. The research as a whole found: The amount of clinical and demographic metadata varied by source and participant and was provided uncurated.

One collaborating source in Seattle enrolled patients during active infection and followed them longitudinally through the course of disease. The collaborating institutions used their own protocols to collect whole blood in K2EDTA tubes. For TCRbeta analysis, collaborator samples were shipped as frozen whole blood, as isolated PBMCs, or as DNA extracted from either sample type. About this clone: Its antigen remains undetermined. Base qualities are not recorded, but no much larger clone differs from it by a single base.

In the germline V gene (reference sequence), CDR1 corresponds to MNHEY and CDR2 to SMNVEV. The CDR3 spans 11 residues, from the cysteine through the phenylalanine. Only the CDR3 part of the read is kept: 33 bases, read in frame from the first base. V and J lose 8 bases and 8 bases, and a span of 10 bases separates them. TCRbeta CDR3 regions were amplified from genomic DNA by means of the immunoSEQ Assay, a bias-controlled multiplex PCR. On the authors' methods: Nucleated cell counts per sample were estimated from amplification of reference gene primers within the assay. Sequence reads were collapsed and filtered to measure the absolute abundance of every unique TCRbeta CDR3 rearrangement. Productive Simpson clonality was computed per sample as the square root of Simpson's diversity index over productive rearrangements. This immuneACCESS table, as held by TCRdb, lists in-frame sequences with V and J called but not all clones. Of the missing ones, under half trace to an unresolved V gene in checked studies; the others have no known cause. That table is the source of V, J and clone size, and D and trimming were worked out from the DNA. The sample contains roughly 410,000 clones, approximately 87% of them found a single time. Jointly, the top ten make up approximately 2.4% of the sample.

This clonotype was obtained from an older woman with COVID-19, enrolled during active disease. Source material: peripheral blood. The rearranged segments are TRBV27 and TRBJ1-3; a tentative D match to TRBD1 spans 5 bases. At the DNA level, the sequence is TGTGCCAGCGATGGCAGGGACACCATATATTTT. Its protein product is CASDGRDTIYF.